This T cell receptor beta chain was obtained from a study of regulatory T cells in long-lasting Graves disease. Points from the study as a whole: A limited number of samples was an acknowledged limitation. The researchers studied only peripheral blood, not thyroid tissue.

CDR1 is SQVTM and CDR2 is ANQGSEA in the germline V gene. V dropped 3 bases and J dropped 4; count of bases not matched to a gene: 7. The CDR3 is made up of 14 amino acids. Time point described: newly diagnosed GD, antithyroid drugs for less than 3 months. Construction of the TCR library relied on RNA isolated from PBMCs. Arm-PCR with iRepertoire HTBI primers amplified the CDR3 regions for these TCR beta libraries. TCRdb re-derived calls from the multiplex PCR reads in MiXCR, one entry per CDR3 protein. Here the sample spans roughly 410,000 distinct CDR3 sequences, about 15% being singletons. This clonotype was picked up many times. The target antigen is unknown. This sample also belongs to another study, concerning T cells in Graves' hyperthyroidism and ophthalmopathy. From that study: Initially, a first-round RT-PCR of the TCR CDR3 employed the HTBI primer set. Most clonotypes expanded in thyroid above 0.001 were likewise present in blood.

This sample comprised peripheral blood mononuclear cells (PBMCs), obtained at new diagnosis, from a patient treated with antithyroid drugs. The TCR was taken from a woman aged 35 to 49 with Graves disease. The V call is TRBV29-1, the J call TRBJ2-3; TRBD2 agrees at 7 bases. CDR3 sequence: CSVDFGGSADTQYF. For the CDR3, the DNA is TGCAGCGTTGATTTCGGGGGGTCGGCAGATACGCAGTATTTT.